This record looks at one T cell receptor (beta chain) sequence and its context. In the naive CD8 group, cells lacked CD45RO and were positively selected for CCR7, so terminally differentiated effector memory CD45RA+ cells were left out. TCRdb's table, derived via immunoSEQ multiplex PCR, lists solely in-frame clones and lacks some. Here the sample spans about 2.1 million clones, roughly 95% being singletons. The sample comes from a study of shared clonotypes between healthy human individuals. Looked up from germline, CDR1 is SGDLS and CDR2 is YYNGEE. The CDR3 has 12 residues. Trimming cost V 3 bases and J 8 bases, with 11 bases left between them.

The sequencing input was naive CD8+ T cells from PBMCs. The rearrangement links TRBV9 to TRBJ1-2; D remains unclear. The receptor was derived from a man aged 18 to 35 in good health. Some clones in this sample may be carry-over from other donors' samples. The CDR3 coding sequence is TGTGCCAGCAGCGCCAACCCCCGCGGCTACACCTTC. This translates into CASSANPRGYTF.